The next 12 T cell receptor beta chains were all read from a single sample in a study of breast tumors, draining lymph nodes, adjacent tissues. Axillary draining lymph nodes of breast cancer patients supplied the node samples. One entry per CDR3 protein, called by TCRdb with MiXCR from the multiplex PCR reads. The data hold about 180,000 distinct CDR3 sequences, with roughly 30% observed a single time. Sequencing used axillary lymph node tissue. These receptors originate from a female donor with breast cancer. Some clones in this sample may be carry-over from other donors' samples.

This clonotype has at least ten counts. The chain uses TRBV20-1 and TRBJ1-2, with 7 bases lining up with TRBD1. Germline lookup yields CDR1 DFQATT and CDR2 SNEGSKA (reference sequence). J lost 6 bases, V lost 5 bases, and 6 bases had no gene match. The CDR3 spans 12 residues. The CDR3 sequence: CSAPHRGDGYTF. The CDR3, as DNA: TGCAGTGCTCCCCACAGGGGTGATGGCTACACCTTC.

Comment on this clonotype: A read error is possible here, since a much larger clone lies one base away. The gene calls are TRBV12-3 or TRBV12-4 and TRBJ1-5; D not resolved. The CDR3 totals 14 residues. Trimming took 1 base from V and 9 from J, leaving 13 bases between them. The CDR3 loop is CASSLVEVPRPQHF. The DNA for the CDR3 is TGTGCCAGCAGTTTAGTGGAGGTTCCTCGGCCCCAGCATTTT.

As to this clonotype: The germline gene is not matched at one end of the junction; a read error may be the cause. The chain is built from TRBV20-1 and TRBJ1-2; D is undetermined. The CDR3 covers 13 residues. Per the germline V gene, CDR1 is DFQATT and CDR2 is SNEGSKA (reference sequence). In nucleotides, the CDR3 is TGCAGTGCTCGGACTCCATTGGGATATGCCTACACCTTC. Encoded protein: CSARTPLGYAYTF.

This clonotype was seen a handful of times. A much larger clone lies a single base off, so this may be a read error. A read error is likely, as this CDR3 ends without the conserved phenylalanine or tryptophan. The CDR3 bases are TGTGCCAGCAGCGACCCTCGGGTTGGGGAGACCCAGTACCTC. Translation: CASSDPRVGETQYL. This chain joins TRBV7-9 and TRBJ2-5; D is ambiguous. Germline-derived CDR1 and CDR2 are SEHNR and FQNEAQ (reference sequence). The CDR3 is 14 residues long. The V gene lost 5 bases and the J gene lost 5 bases, with 15 bases spanning the gap.

Details on this clonotype: A much bigger clone sits one base away, suggesting this may be a read error. V gene TRBV20-1 combines with J gene TRBJ2-1; 10 bases line up with TRBD2. There are 14 residues in the CDR3. With 5 bases clipped from V and 9 bases from J, the junction kept 10 bases outside the gene matches. Germline CDR1 reads DFQATT; CDR2 reads SNEGSKA (reference sequence). The chain's CDR3 is CSAHTSGAHTEQFF. The CDR3, as DNA: TGCAGTGCTCACACTAGCGGGGCCCACACTGAGCAGTTCTTC.

Worth noting for this clonotype: Here the CDR3 omits its conserved ending phenylalanine or tryptophan, so a read error is the likely source. The chain uses TRBV9 and TRBJ2-1; TRBD1 agrees at 9 bases. CDR1 is SGDLS and CDR2 is YYNGEE in the germline V gene. The V gene end was trimmed by 3 bases and the J gene end by 9 bases; junction bases not matched to a gene: 4. The CDR3 covers 13 residues. DNA of the CDR3: TGTGCCAGCAGCGAGACAGGGGGAGGTGAGCAGTTCTCC. Encoded protein: CASSETGGGEQFS.

This CDR3 reads CASGHSGEGYTNQPQHF. The CDR3 DNA sequence: TGTGCCAGCGGTCACTCGGGGGAGGGTTATACCAATCAGCCCCAGCATTTT. The rearrangement joins TRBV6-6 to TRBJ1-5; a possible D gene is TRBD1 (5 bases). This CDR3 has 17 amino acids. V lost 8 bases to trimming and J lost 3 bases, with 23 bases between them. CDR1 is MNHNY, CDR2 SVGAGI, per germline (reference sequence).

This chain joins TRBV5-1 and TRBJ2-3; 8 bases line up with TRBD2. Germline V gives CDR1 SGHRS, CDR2 YFSETQ. CDR3 length: 16 amino acids. V trimming: 4 bases; J trimming: 11 bases; junction bases outside the gene matches: 18. CDR3 nucleotides: TGCGCCAGCAGCCACCACCTGGGACTAGTTCCCCTGGGGCAGTATTTT. It yields the protein CASSHHLGLVPLGQYF.

The sample holds many counts of this clonotype. The chain has TRBV14 and TRBJ2-7; 9 bases align to TRBD2. Germline CDR1 and CDR2: SGHDN and FVKESK. Trimming at V came to 2 bases and at J to 2 bases, leaving 13 bases not matched to a gene. This CDR3 has 18 amino acids. DNA for the CDR3: TGTGCCAGCAGCCAACGTTTTTTTAGCGGGAGTAAAGCCTACGAGCAGTACTTC. This gives the protein CASSQRFFSGSKAYEQYF.

This clonotype was detected a few times. This may be a read error: a much more frequent sequence differs by one nucleotide. Since the CDR3 does not end with the conserved phenylalanine or tryptophan, this likely comes from a read error. This rearrangement joins TRBV20-1 to TRBJ1-3; the D gene is possibly TRBD1 (6 bases). With 3 bases removed from V and 2 bases from J, the gap between germline ends came to 11 bases. Germline-derived CDR1 and CDR2 are DFQATT and SNEGSKA (reference sequence). This CDR3 comprises 14 residues. Written as DNA, the CDR3 is TGCAGTGCTAGCCCGGAGGGGGCTGGAAACACCATATATTCT. It is translated as CSASPEGAGNTIYS.

For this clonotype: A much larger clone is a single base away; this may be a read error. Given the absence of the conserved phenylalanine or tryptophan at the CDR3 end, a read error is likely. The genes are TRBV6-1 and TRBJ2-3; 7 bases match TRBD1. V was clipped by 4 bases and J by 5 bases; unmatched bases: 9. The germline CDR1 and CDR2 sequences are MNHNS and SASEGT. This CDR3 spans 15 amino acids. This CDR3 is CASSVKGARQDTQYL. The DNA for the CDR3 is TGTGCCAGCAGTGTGAAGGGGGCGCGTCAAGATACGCAGTATTTA.

The chain is built from TRBV20-1 and TRBJ1-1; a weak D match, TRBD1 (6 bases). V lost 1 base to trimming and J lost 1 base, with 13 bases between them. The CDR3 loop spans 15 amino acids. CDR1 is DFQATT, CDR2 SNEGSKA, per germline (reference sequence). The CDR3 sequence: CSARVRGRGNTEAFF. The DNA of the CDR3 is TGCAGTGCTAGAGTTAGGGGCAGGGGGAACACTGAAGCTTTCTTT.